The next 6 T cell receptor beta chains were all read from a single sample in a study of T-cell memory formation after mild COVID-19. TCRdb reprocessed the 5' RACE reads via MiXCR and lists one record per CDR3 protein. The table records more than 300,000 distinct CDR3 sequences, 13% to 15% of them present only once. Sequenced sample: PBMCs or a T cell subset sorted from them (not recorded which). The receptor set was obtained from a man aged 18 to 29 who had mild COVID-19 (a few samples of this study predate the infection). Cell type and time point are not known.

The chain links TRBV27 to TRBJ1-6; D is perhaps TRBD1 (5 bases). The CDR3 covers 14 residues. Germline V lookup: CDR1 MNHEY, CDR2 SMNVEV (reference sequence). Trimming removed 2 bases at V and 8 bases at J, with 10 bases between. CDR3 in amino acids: CASSLRGSYSPLHF. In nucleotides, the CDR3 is TGTGCCAGCAGTTTACGGGGCTCGTATTCACCCCTCCACTTT.

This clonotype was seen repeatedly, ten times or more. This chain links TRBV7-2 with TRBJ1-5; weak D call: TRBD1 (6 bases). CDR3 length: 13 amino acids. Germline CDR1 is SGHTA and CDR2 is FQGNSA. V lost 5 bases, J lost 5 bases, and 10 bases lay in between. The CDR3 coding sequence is TGTGCCAGCAGCCAAGGGGGGGATCAGCCCCAGCATTTT. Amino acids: CASSQGGDQPQHF.

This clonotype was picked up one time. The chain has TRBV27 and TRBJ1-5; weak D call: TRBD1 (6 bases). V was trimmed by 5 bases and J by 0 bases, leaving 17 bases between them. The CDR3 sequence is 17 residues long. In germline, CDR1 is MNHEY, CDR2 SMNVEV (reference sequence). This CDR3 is CASSRRWTDLSNQPQHF. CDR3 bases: TGTGCCAGCAGTCGCCGATGGACAGACCTTAGCAATCAGCCCCAGCATTTT.

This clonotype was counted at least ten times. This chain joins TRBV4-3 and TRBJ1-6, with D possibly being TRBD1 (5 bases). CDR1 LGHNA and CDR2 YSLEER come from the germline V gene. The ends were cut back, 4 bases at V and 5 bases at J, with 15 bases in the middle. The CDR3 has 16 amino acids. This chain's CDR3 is CASSRNPGQDNSPLHF. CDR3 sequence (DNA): TGCGCCAGCAGCCGAAATCCGGGGCAGGATAATTCACCCCTCCACTTT.

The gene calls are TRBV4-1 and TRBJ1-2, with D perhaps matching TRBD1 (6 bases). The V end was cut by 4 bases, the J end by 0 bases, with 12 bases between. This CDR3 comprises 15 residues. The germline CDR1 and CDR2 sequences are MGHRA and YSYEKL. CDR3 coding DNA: TGCGCCAGCAGCCGCGGACAGCGAGCTAACTATGGCTACACCTTC. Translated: CASSRGQRANYGYTF.

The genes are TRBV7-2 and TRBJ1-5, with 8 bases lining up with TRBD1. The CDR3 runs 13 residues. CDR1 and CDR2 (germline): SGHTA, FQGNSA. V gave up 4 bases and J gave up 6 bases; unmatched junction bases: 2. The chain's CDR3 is CASSSQGGQPQHF. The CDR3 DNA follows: TGTGCCAGCAGCTCACAGGGGGGTCAGCCCCAGCATTTT.